The entry below gives a single TCR beta chain sequence along with its context. These data originate in a study of cytomegalovirus exposure and HLA in healthy donors. V trimming: 7 bases; J trimming: 2 bases; junction bases outside the gene matches: 9. Germline assignment: CDR1 SQVTM and CDR2 ANQGSEA. The CDR3 contains 15 residues. The primer mix had 60 Vbeta and 13 Jbeta primers. The data were produced by immunoSEQ multiplex PCR, yet TCRdb's version contains in-frame clones alone and is incomplete. The sample includes roughly 150,000 clones, 77% seen only once; the top ten take roughly 4.2%. This sequence joins TRBV29-1 and TRBJ1-5, with 9 bases aligning to TRBD1. The TCR was taken from a male donor in good health and CMV-seronegative. Sequencing was performed on PBMCs. Written as DNA, the CDR3 is TGCAGCGCATCCACAGGGGGCGCCGGCAATCAGCCCCAGCATTTT. It codes for CSASTGGAGNQPQHF.